The rows below give T cell receptor beta chains drawn from one sample of a study of PD-L1 blockade in urothelial cancer. TCRdb's copy holds only in-frame clones and misses some; the assay was immunoSEQ multiplex PCR. The sample records some 100,000 clones, roughly nine tenths being singletons. This specimen was PBMCs, taken around atezolizumab (anti-PD-L1) treatment. The receptors stem from a woman at least 80 years old with urothelial cancer. CDR3s include the opening cysteine and the closing phenylalanine or tryptophan. D genes are given only for firm matches. The size field is filled for only some rows; it gives once, few, many or a size class.

clone_size j_call d_call v_call cdr3_nt cdr3_aa
NA TRBJ2-7 TRBD2 TRBV30 TGTGCCTTGTTTTTAGCGGGAGTCGCCAACGAGCAGTACTTC CALFLAGVANEQYF
NA TRBJ2-1 NA TRBV7-9 TGTGCCAGCAGCTCCCCAACTAGCATAGAAGATGAGCAGTTCTTC CASSSPTSIEDEQFF
NA TRBJ1-5 NA TRBV27 TGTGCCAGCAGACTATGGGGGCAGTCCAACCAGCCCCAGCATTTT CASRLWGQSNQPQHF
NA TRBJ2-2 NA TRBV5-1 TGCGCCTCCAGGGAGGCAGCGAACACCGGGGAGCTGTTTTTT CASREAANTGELFF
NA TRBJ1-2 TRBD1 TRBV18 TGTGCCAGCTCCCCCAGGACAGGGGACAACTATGGCTACACCTTC CASSPRTGDNYGYTF
NA TRBJ2-5 TRBD1 TRBV9 TGTGCCAGCAGCGTCGGACAGGCCCAAGAGACCCAGTACTTC CASSVGQAQETQYF
NA TRBJ2-1 TRBD2 TRBV19 TGTGCCAGTAGTGCCCGAATAGCGGGAGCCTACAATGAGCAGTTCTTC CASSARIAGAYNEQFF
NA TRBJ2-3 TRBD1 TRBV7-9 TGTGCCAGCAGCTTGACAGGGGTTCGCGGCACAGATACGCAGTATTTT CASSLTGVRGTDTQYF
once TRBJ1-2 NA TRBV27 TGTGCCAGCAGTTTTCAAAGGGGCTATGGCTACACCTTC CASSFQRGYGYTF
NA TRBJ2-3 TRBD2 TRBV7-6 TGTGCCAGCAGCTTCAGAGGGATCGGGACTAGCGGGCCATGGGGGGATACGCAGTATTTT CASSFRGIGTSGPWGDTQYF
NA TRBJ1-3 TRBD1 TRBV5-1 TGCGCCAGCAGCACGGGACAGGCTATCTCTGGAAACACCATATATTTT CASSTGQAISGNTIYF
once TRBJ2-1 NA TRBV7-3 TGTGCCAGCAGCTCCGGGATGGCCGCGGGGCAGTTCTTC CASSSGMAAGQFF
once TRBJ2-3 NA TRBV6-1 TGTGCCAGCAGTGAGGGAGGATCAGATACGCAGTATTTT CASSEGGSDTQYF
NA TRBJ2-5 TRBD1 TRBV9 TGTGCCAGCAGCGTGGGGACAGAGAGATTCCAAGAGACCCAGTACTTC CASSVGTERFQETQYF
NA TRBJ2-7 NA TRBV6-5 TGTGCCAGCAGTTACTCGGCCGGGGACTCCTACGAGCAGTACTTC CASSYSAGDSYEQYF
NA TRBJ2-7 NA TRBV7-9 TGTGCCAGCAGCCCTAAGGCCGGGGTACCCTACGAGCAGTACTTC CASSPKAGVPYEQYF
NA TRBJ1-3 NA TRBV28 TGTGCCAGCAGTTTAGAACTTCCACTCTCTGGAAACACCATATATTTT CASSLELPLSGNTIYF
NA TRBJ2-5 TRBD1 TRBV6-1 TGTGCCAGCAGTGTGGGACAGGGAGGAGAGACCCAGTACTTC CASSVGQGGETQYF
NA TRBJ2-3 NA TRBV13 TGTGCCAGCAGCGAACAACCGGGGGCAGATACGCAGTATTTT CASSEQPGADTQYF
NA TRBJ2-1 TRBD2 TRBV7-8 TGTGCCAGCAGCTCTAGCGGGAGGATTATGGGTGAGCAGTTCTTC CASSSSGRIMGEQFF
NA TRBJ2-7 TRBD2 TRBV28 TGTGCCAGCAGCTTAAGCGGACTAGCGGGCCTTATCTCCTCCTACGAGCAGTACTTC CASSLSGLAGLISSYEQYF
NA TRBJ1-1 NA TRBV5-4 TGTGCCAGCAGCTTACGAACAGGGGAAGCTTTCTTT CASSLRTGEAFF
NA TRBJ1-1 TRBD1 TRBV2 TGTGCCAGCCAGGCGACAGGGGACACTGAAGCTTTCTTT CASQATGDTEAFF
NA TRBJ2-5 TRBD2 TRBV15 TGTGCCACCAGCACTGGGACTAGCGGGAGAGAGACCCAGTACTTC CATSTGTSGRETQYF
NA TRBJ2-5 NA TRBV5-4 TGTGCCAGCAGCTCTAGCGCGATGTTAGAGACCCAGTACTTC CASSSSAMLETQYF
NA TRBJ1-1 NA TRBV11-2 TGTGCCAGCAGCTTAGTTCAGGGTGAAGCTTTCTTT CASSLVQGEAFF
NA TRBJ2-5 NA TRBV2 TGTGCCAGCAGTGTAACGGCTAGCGTAGGCCAAGAGACCCAGTACTTC CASSVTASVGQETQYF